Shown below are 23 T cell receptor beta chains from a single sample sequenced in a study of response to subunit inactivated influenza vaccine (dated by TCRdb to 2017 to 2018). Library generation was performed with RT-PCR. Sequencing took place on an Illumina HiSeq 2500. TCRdb reanalyzed the raw reads on its own, using fastp at Q25 for trimming and MiXCR for clone calling, and kept in-frame beta chains. Rows are combined by CDR3 protein, so each entry shows the most common genes and DNA. The sample table holds roughly 190,000 distinct CDR3 sequences, of which 12% were seen once. 25% to 30% of the sample belongs to the ten largest clones. These same records also appear under a second study, on T cells expressing NK-cell markers. According to the second study: TCR beta cDNA libraries were made by 5'RACE template switching that added a universal primer site and unique molecular identifiers.

This material consisted of CD8+ T cells sorted from PBMCs, taken about 13 days after vaccination. These receptors were taken from a man aged 50-60 years who received an inactivated influenza vaccine. Donor details come from another sample of the same person, matched by shared clones.

At least ten counts were recorded for this clonotype. The chain has TRBV12-3 or TRBV12-4 and TRBJ2-1, with TRBD1 as a possible D gene (6 bases). The V end was cut by 3 bases, the J end by 4 bases, with 10 bases between. CDR3 size: 14 residues. The chain's CDR3 is CASSFGTIYNEQFF. CDR3 DNA: TGTGCCAGCAGTTTCGGGACAATATACAATGAGCAGTTCTTC.

This clonotype was found many times. V usage is TRBV5-5 and J usage is TRBJ1-1; TRBD1 is a possible D gene (6 bases). Germline-derived CDR1 and CDR2 are SGHKS and YYEKEE (reference sequence). The CDR3 is 13 residues long. The germline V and J ends were trimmed by 4 bases and 3 bases, with 10 bases remaining between them. CDR3 loop: CASSLTGYTEAFF. The DNA of the CDR3 is TGTGCCAGCAGCCTTACAGGGTACACTGAAGCTTTCTTT.

The V and J genes are TRBV6-2 or TRBV6-3 and TRBJ2-2; D uncertain. Germline loops: CDR1 MNHEY, CDR2 SVGEGT. The CDR3 totals 13 residues. V was clipped by 0 bases and J by 6 bases, with 5 bases between them. CDR3 coding DNA: TGTGCCAGCAGTTACTCGATGGCCGGGGAGCTGTTTTTT. Translation gives CASSYSMAGELFF.

This clonotype came up a few times. The V and J genes are TRBV6-2 or TRBV6-3 and TRBJ1-6; 8 nucleotides agree with TRBD1. Per the germline V gene, CDR1 is MNHEY and CDR2 is SVGEGT. Germline trimming cut 2 bases from V and 9 bases from J; bases unmatched to any gene: 3. The CDR3 runs 14 residues. CDR3 amino acids: CASSYGTGSSPLHF. As DNA, the CDR3 is TGTGCCAGCAGTTACGGGACAGGCTCTTCACCCCTCCACTTT.

The chain carries TRBV4-1 and TRBJ1-6; tentative D call: TRBD1 (6 bases). The germline CDR1 and CDR2 sequences are MGHRA and YSYEKL. This CDR3 contains 15 residues. Trimming removed 4 bases at V and 9 bases at J, with 16 bases between. CDR3 sequence (DNA): TGCGCCAGCAGCCCGGACAGTCAGACGCGTTCACCCCTCCACTTT. Translation: CASSPDSQTRSPLHF.

The rearrangement uses TRBV5-6 and TRBJ2-7; TRBD2 matches at 8 bases. Germline CDR1 and CDR2: SGHDT and YYEEEE. The V segment lost 0 bases and the J segment 0 bases; nucleotides outside the gene matches: 5. CDR3 length: 16 amino acids. In DNA form, the CDR3 reads TGTGCCAGCAGCTTGGGAGCGGGGGTCTTCTCCTACGAGCAGTACTTC. This translates into CASSLGAGVFSYEQYF.

V is TRBV2 and J is TRBJ2-5; possibly TRBD1 or TRBD2 for D (5 bases each). CDR3 length: 18 residues. Germline-derived CDR1 and CDR2 are SNHLY and FYNNEI. V was clipped by 6 bases and J by 4 bases, with 27 bases between them. The CDR3 region has the DNA TGTGCCAGCAGAAATCCCGGGGACCTTTATGCACCGGGAGAGACCCAGTACTTC. Translation gives CASRNPGDLYAPGETQYF. Together with reference TRBV2 and TRBJ2-5, the CDR3 gives the full variable domain: EPEVTQTPSHQVTQMGQEVILRCVPISNHLYFYWYRQILGQKVEFLVSFYNNEISEKSEIFDDQFSVERPDGSNFTLKIRSTKLEDSAMYFCASRNPGDLYAPGETQYFGPGTRLLVL.

J is TRBJ1-2 and V is TRBV12-3 or TRBV12-4; 7 bases map to TRBD1. CDR3 length: 14 amino acids. V dropped 8 bases and J dropped 4; count of bases not matched to a gene: 10. The CDR3 sequence: CASGGTADIYGYTF. The CDR3 nucleotides are TGTGCCAGCGGCGGGACAGCAGATATCTATGGCTACACCTTC.

At least ten counts were recorded for this clonotype. The chain uses TRBV9 and TRBJ2-3, with 9 bases identical to TRBD2. The J segment lost 1 base and the V segment lost 5 bases, leaving 8 bases of the junction unmatched. Germline CDR1 is SGDLS and CDR2 is YYNGEE. The CDR3 consists of 16 residues. The CDR3 protein is CASSTSGSDGTDTQYF. The DNA for the CDR3 is TGTGCCAGCAGTACTAGCGGGTCTGATGGCACAGATACGCAGTATTTT.

This clonotype was counted a few times. The chain combines TRBV6-1 with TRBJ2-1; D is perhaps TRBD1 (6 bases). The germline CDR1 and CDR2 sequences are MNHNS and SASEGT. The germline V and J ends were trimmed by 5 bases and 4 bases, with 12 bases remaining between them. The CDR3 sequence is 14 residues long. The CDR3 coding sequence is TGTGCCAGCAGTACAGGGAAAGGATACAATGAGCAGTTCTTC. It yields the protein CASSTGKGYNEQFF.

This clonotype came up a few times. The chain uses TRBV20-1 and TRBJ2-7, with D perhaps TRBD1 (6 bases). The CDR3 covers 13 residues. V dropped 7 bases and J dropped 0 bases, with 13 bases sitting between them. Looked up from germline, CDR1 is DFQATT and CDR2 is SNEGSKA (reference sequence). Here the CDR3 reads CSGRPGHSYEQYF. For the CDR3, the DNA is TGCAGTGGGCGCCCGGGACACTCCTACGAGCAGTACTTC.

This clonotype was recorded at least ten times. CDR3 protein: CASSAGTSGSYEQYF. DNA for the CDR3: TGTGCCAGCAGCGCCGGGACTAGCGGGAGTTACGAGCAGTACTTC. The chain links TRBV9 to TRBJ2-7, with 14 bases matching TRBD2. Germline-derived CDR1 and CDR2 are SGDLS and YYNGEE. This CDR3 is 15 amino acids long. Trimming removed 3 bases from V and 4 bases from J; junction bases left unmatched: 3.

This clonotype occurred a few times. The chain has TRBV6-2 or TRBV6-3 and TRBJ1-2, with D possibly TRBD1 on 6 matching bases. Between the trimmed V and J ends, which lost 6 bases and 3 bases, there was a span of 14 bases. CDR1 and CDR2 (germline): MNHEY, SVGEGT. This CDR3 is 14 amino acids long. CDR3 coding DNA: TGTGCCAGCAGCTACAGGAGACAGGACTATGGCTACACCTTC. Its translation: CASSYRRQDYGYTF.

CDR3 loop: CASSPTDGPDGTQYF. The CDR3 bases are TGCGCCAGCAGCCCAACAGACGGGCCAGACGGGACCCAGTACTTC. The gene calls are TRBV4-1 and TRBJ2-5, with D hard to call. V lost 4 bases, J lost 7 bases, and 19 bases lay in between. Germline V gives CDR1 MGHRA, CDR2 YSYEKL. This CDR3 has 15 amino acids.

This sequence joins TRBV6-2 or TRBV6-3 and TRBJ2-7, with D possibly TRBD1 on 5 matching bases. V dropped 3 bases and J dropped 3 bases, with 9 bases sitting between them. Germline CDR1 and CDR2: MNHEY and SVGEGT. The CDR3 runs to 13 residues. Written as DNA, the CDR3 is TGTGCCAGCAGTTATCCAGGGATCTACGAGCAGTACTTC. Translating it yields CASSYPGIYEQYF.

The rearrangement uses TRBV29-1 and TRBJ2-7; no clear D. The CDR3 has 12 amino acids. V lost 2 bases to trimming and J lost 4 bases, with 9 bases between them. Germline assignment: CDR1 SQVTM and CDR2 ANQGSEA. The CDR3 nucleotides are TGCAGCGTTGAAAGGTCTCCGTACGAGCAGTACTTC. It encodes CSVERSPYEQYF.

V gene TRBV12-3 or TRBV12-4 combines with J gene TRBJ2-1; D call uncertain. CDR3 length equals 12 residues. Trimming cost V 5 bases and J 5 bases, with 7 bases left between them. The CDR3, as DNA: TGTGCCAGCAGTCGACTTAACAATGAGCAGTTCTTC. Its protein is CASSRLNNEQFF.

This clonotype turned up a few times. This chain links TRBV29-1 with TRBJ2-7; 9 bases agree with TRBD2. V was pared by 0 bases and J by 3 bases, with 6 bases of the junction left unmatched. This CDR3 has 15 amino acids. From germline, CDR1 is SQVTM and CDR2 ANQGSEA. Written as DNA, the CDR3 is TGCAGCGTTGAAGAACGACTAGCGGCAGGCTACGAGCAGTACTTC. It specifies CSVEERLAAGYEQYF.

This sequence joins TRBV12-3 or TRBV12-4 and TRBJ1-2; TRBD1 matches at 8 bases. Trimming removed 5 bases from V and 4 bases from J; junction bases left unmatched: 12. The CDR3 runs to 16 residues. Written as DNA, the CDR3 is TGTGCCAGCAGTCCAAGGACAGGGAGGGGGGCCTATGGCTACACCTTC. Amino acids: CASSPRTGRGAYGYTF.

This clonotype has only a few counts. The rearrangement uses TRBV4-3 and TRBJ2-2; D is unclear. The CDR3 covers 13 residues. The V and J ends lost 4 bases and 6 bases respectively, with 9 bases between them. Germline values: CDR1 LGHNA, CDR2 YSLEER. The CDR3 region has the DNA TGCGCCAGCAGCCGACGGACCCCCGGGGAGCTGTTTTTT. It translates to CASSRRTPGELFF.

V is TRBV27 and J is TRBJ1-2; a possible D gene is TRBD1 (5 bases). Germline V gene sequence: CDR1 MNHEY, CDR2 SMNVEV (reference sequence). Trimming removed 6 bases at V and 7 bases at J, with 18 bases between. This CDR3 contains 14 residues. The CDR3 coding sequence is TGTGCCAGCAGAGGGACGCGCGATGGGGGTGGCTACACCTTC. This encodes CASRGTRDGGGYTF.

This chain links TRBV3-1 with TRBJ2-5; no clear D. Germline CDR1 and CDR2: LGHDT and YNNKEL (reference sequence). The CDR3 is made up of 15 amino acids. Trimming took off 0 bases at V and 2 bases at J, with 10 bases between the two ends. The CDR3 spells CASSQDLTPQETQYF. The DNA for the CDR3 is TGTGCCAGCAGCCAAGATTTGACACCACAAGAGACCCAGTACTTC.

The J gene is TRBJ1-3, the V gene TRBV10-3, with D perhaps TRBD1 (6 bases). CDR1 and CDR2 (germline): ENHRY, SYGVKD. This CDR3 has 16 amino acids. The ends were cut back, 6 bases at V and 4 bases at J, with 19 bases in the middle. CDR3 nucleotide sequence: TGTGCCATCAGGGACACGGGGGCGGCTAACGGAAACACCATATATTTT. This gives the protein CAIRDTGAANGNTIYF.